This entry lists 10 T cell receptor beta chains sequenced from one sample in a study of monozygotic twins with inflammatory bowel disease. TCRdb reprocessed the 5' RACE reads and stores each CDR3 protein as one record, lacking DNA. Listed are approximately 110,000 distinct CDR3 sequences; 9.5% to 15% falls within the top ten. The sequencing input was blood. The receptors shown here come from a human donor with ulcerative colitis or Crohn's disease, or a healthy co-twin of an affected twin (not recorded which).

This rearrangement joins TRBV20-1 to TRBJ2-2; TCRdb's D gene call, TRBD1, goes unchecked for lack of DNA. The length of the CDR3 is 14 residues. In germline, CDR1 is DFQATT, CDR2 SNEGSKA (reference sequence). The CDR3 reads CSARMPGVTGELFF.

This rearrangement joins TRBV7-2 to TRBJ2-7. There are 14 residues in the CDR3. The germline V gene has CDR1 SGHTA and CDR2 FQGNSA. CDR3: CASSLAGVAYEQYF.

The rearrangement uses TRBV20-1 and TRBJ1-4; TCRdb outputs TRBD1, but without DNA this stays unchecked. CDR3 length equals 13 residues. Germline-derived CDR1 and CDR2 are DFQATT and SNEGSKA (reference sequence). The CDR3 loop is CSAAPVWAEKLFF.

This sequence joins TRBV7-8 and TRBJ1-5; as DNA is missing, the TRBD1 call by TCRdb cannot be tested. Looked up from germline, CDR1 is SGHVS and CDR2 is FQNEAQ. The CDR3 is 17 amino acids. CDR3 residues: CASSFLLGQGFNQPQHF.

The chain joins TRBV19 to TRBJ1-1; TCRdb gives TRBD1 as the D gene, but with no DNA this cannot be confirmed. This CDR3 spans 14 amino acids. The V gene's germline CDR1 is LNHDA and CDR2 SQIVND (reference sequence). The CDR3 sequence: CASSISGEEEEAFF.

V and J are TRBV28 and TRBJ1-1; TCRdb proposes TRBD1, but this gene call is untestable without DNA. The V gene's germline CDR1 is MDHEN and CDR2 SYDVKM. The CDR3 spans 17 residues. The CDR3 is CASSLSLYSGGRGEAFF.

The V call is TRBV7-6, the J call TRBJ2-5. The CDR3 contains 14 residues. Germline V gene data show CDR1 as SGHVS and CDR2 as FNYEAQ. This CDR3 is CASSLVLDQETQYF. The variable domain in full, completed from reference TRBV7-6 and TRBJ2-5, reads GAGVSQSPRYKVTKRGQDVALRCDPISGHVSLYWYRQALGQGPEFLTYFNYEAQQDKSGLPNDRFSAERPEGSISTLTIQRTEQRDSAMYRCASSLVLDQETQYFGPGTRLLVL.

The rearrangement joins TRBV4-3 to TRBJ2-6; as DNA is missing, the TRBD1 call by TCRdb cannot be tested. This CDR3 is 17 amino acids long. Germline CDR1 is LGHNA and CDR2 is YSLEER. The CDR3 sequence: CASSPGGQGSGANVLTF.

The chain carries TRBV2 and TRBJ2-1; TCRdb's D gene call, TRBD1, goes unchecked for lack of DNA. The CDR3 sequence is 15 residues long. Looked up from germline, CDR1 is SNHLY and CDR2 is FYNNEI. The chain's CDR3 is CASKLTGGSAIEQFF.

J is TRBJ2-5 and V is TRBV24-1; without DNA, the TCRdb call of TRBD1 cannot be checked. Germline-derived CDR1 and CDR2 are KGHDR and SFDVKD. This CDR3 is 14 amino acids long. The chain's CDR3 is CATSDFGPGETQYF.